Each of the 27 T cell receptor beta chains below was sequenced from the same sample in a study of neoadjuvant nivolumab and ipilimumab in lung cancer. Clones were sequenced by immunoSEQ multiplex PCR, and TCRdb holds only the in-frame ones, with some missing. The sample holds about 30,000 clones, roughly 90% seen once. The sequenced sample was peripheral blood, obtained after neoadjuvant nivolumab, alone or with ipilimumab, at or shortly before surgery. The receptor set was obtained from an adult with non-small cell lung cancer.

The rearrangement uses TRBV29-1 and TRBJ1-2; 9 nucleotides agree with TRBD1. Germline values: CDR1 SQVTM, CDR2 ANQGSEA. V lost 7 bases and J lost 7; bases outside the gene matches: 10. The CDR3 has 13 amino acids. For the CDR3, the DNA is TGCAGCGGCGGAAGGACAGGGGCGGGTGGCTACACCTTC. Protein product: CSGGRTGAGGYTF.

The genes are TRBV6-1 and TRBJ2-1; D may be TRBD2 (6 bases). Trimming removed 8 bases at V and 3 bases at J, with 11 bases between. The CDR3 extends over 13 amino acids. Germline lookup yields CDR1 MNHNS and CDR2 SASEGT. DNA for the CDR3: TGTGCCAGCTCGGCGGGACGCTACAATGAGCAGTTCTTC. Translated, it gives CASSAGRYNEQFF.

This chain connects TRBV2 to TRBJ2-3, with a weak D call TRBD1 (6 bases). This CDR3 is 14 amino acids long. Trimming removed 5 bases at V and 2 bases at J, with 11 bases between. Germline V gene data show CDR1 as SNHLY and CDR2 as FYNNEI. The CDR3 DNA reads as TGTGCCAGCAGTTTACAGGGAATCACAGATACGCAGTATTTT. This gives the protein CASSLQGITDTQYF.

V gene TRBV7-7 combines with J gene TRBJ2-3; 8 nucleotides line up with TRBD2. Germline V gene lookup returns CDR1 SSHAT and CDR2 FNYEAQ (reference sequence). J lost 4 bases, V lost 5 bases, and 5 bases had no gene match. The length of the CDR3 is 14 residues. CDR3 DNA: TGTGCCAGCAGCCCGAGAGCGGGAGCAGATACGCAGTATTTT. It codes for CASSPRAGADTQYF. The full variable domain, in which reference TRBV7-7 and TRBJ2-3 provide the parts outside the CDR3, is GAGVSQSPRYKVTKRGQDVTLRCDPISSHATLYWYQQALGQGPEFLTYFNYEAQPDKSGLPSDRFSAERPEGSISTLTIQRTEQRDSAMYRCASSPRAGADTQYFGPGTRLTVL.

The chain is built from TRBV5-1 and TRBJ2-1, with no clear D. V shed 0 bases and J shed 3 bases, with 10 bases lying between them. This CDR3 contains 15 residues. CDR1 is SGHRS, CDR2 YFSETQ, per germline. The CDR3 here is CASSLEQSSYNEQFF. DNA of the CDR3: TGCGCCAGCAGCTTGGAACAGTCCAGCTACAATGAGCAGTTCTTC.

The gene calls are TRBV18 and TRBJ2-3; no reliable D call. This CDR3 comprises 16 residues. CDR1 KGHSH and CDR2 LQKENI come from the germline V gene. V lost 4 bases, J lost 4 bases, and 18 bases lay in between. The chain's CDR3 is CASSRSAASDSDTQYF. The CDR3 DNA reads as TGTGCCAGCTCACGATCTGCAGCGTCCGATTCAGATACGCAGTATTTT.

The V and J genes are TRBV28 and TRBJ2-7, with TRBD2 as a possible D gene (6 bases). CDR1 is MDHEN and CDR2 is SYDVKM in the germline V gene. CDR3 length: 15 amino acids. The germline V and J ends were trimmed by 6 bases and 5 bases, with 20 bases remaining between them. CDR3: CASSSNGGDRNEQYF. The CDR3 nucleotides are TGTGCCAGCAGCAGTAACGGAGGGGACCGAAACGAGCAGTACTTC. Combining the CDR3 with reference TRBV28 and TRBJ2-7 gives the whole variable domain DVKVTQSSRYLVKRTGEKVFLECVQDMDHENMFWYRQDPGLGLRLIYFSYDVKMKEKGDIPEGYSVSREKKERFSLILESASTNQTSMYLCASSSNGGDRNEQYFGPGTRLTVT.

The chain has TRBV6-5 and TRBJ2-7, with D perhaps TRBD2 (6 bases). Germline CDR1 reads MNHEY; CDR2 reads SVGAGI. This CDR3 has 15 residues. Trimming shortened V by 4 bases and J by 3 bases, and 16 bases separated the two germline ends. This CDR3 reads CASSFGRDSIYEQYF. The CDR3 nucleotides are TGTGCCAGCAGTTTTGGAAGGGACTCAATCTACGAGCAGTACTTC.

This chain uses TRBV27 with TRBJ2-1; 7 bases match TRBD2. CDR3 size: 12 residues. J gave up 7 bases and V 3 bases, and 0 bases lay outside the gene matches. Per germline, CDR1 MNHEY and CDR2 SMNVEV (reference sequence). The DNA for the CDR3 is TGTGCCAGCAGTTTGGGGGGGAATGAGCAGTTCTTC. It is translated as CASSLGGNEQFF.

The chain's CDR3 is CSVRQTMNTEAFF. Here the CDR3 DNA reads TGCAGCGTCCGACAGACTATGAACACTGAAGCTTTCTTT. The chain recombines TRBV29-1 with TRBJ1-1; TRBD1 is a possible D gene (5 bases). This CDR3 has 13 residues. Germline V CDR1 and CDR2: SQVTM, ANQGSEA. Trimming left V 6 bases short and J 0 bases short, with 11 bases between. Looking up the rest from reference TRBV29-1 and TRBJ1-1 gives the full variable domain: SAVISQKPSRDICQRGTSLTIQCQVDSQVTMMFWYRQQPGQSLTLIATANQGSEATYESGFVIDKFPISRPNLTFSTLTVSNMSPEDSSIYLCSVRQTMNTEAFFGQGTRLTVV.

A few counts support this clone. The chain uses TRBV28 and TRBJ1-2; no firm D call. Germline-derived CDR1 and CDR2 are MDHEN and SYDVKM. Trimming removed 7 bases at V and 1 base at J, with 10 bases between. The CDR3 length is 13 residues. The CDR3 region is CASTDGGNYGYTF. The CDR3 nucleotides are TGTGCCAGCACCGACGGTGGTAACTATGGCTACACCTTC.

This chain links TRBV25-1 with TRBJ2-3; D may be TRBD2 (6 bases). The V gene's germline CDR1 is MGHDK and CDR2 SYGVNS. This CDR3 comprises 16 residues. Trimming took off 5 bases at V and 6 bases at J, with 21 bases between the two ends. The CDR3 DNA sequence: TGTGCCAGCAGTCACTCCCCGGGGACTCCCGGGGATACGCAGTATTTT. Its protein is CASSHSPGTPGDTQYF. The variable domain in full, with the rest retrieved from reference TRBV25-1 and TRBJ2-3, is EADIYQTPRYLVIGTGKKITLECSQTMGHDKMYWYQQDPGMELHLIHYSYGVNSTEKGDLSSESTVSRIRTEHFPLTLESARPSHTSQYLCASSHSPGTPGDTQYFGPGTRLTVL.

The V call is TRBV5-1, the J call TRBJ1-3; TRBD1 might be the D (6 bases). Trimming removed 4 bases from V and 0 bases from J, with 11 bases in between. From germline, CDR1 is SGHRS and CDR2 YFSETQ. The CDR3 contains 15 residues. The CDR3 nucleotides read TGCGCCAGCAGCCCAGGGGCTACCTCTGGAAACACCATATATTTT. This encodes CASSPGATSGNTIYF.

This clone was seen once. This rearrangement joins TRBV5-6 to TRBJ2-2; no clear D gene. This CDR3 spans 12 amino acids. CDR1 SGHDT and CDR2 YYEEEE come from the germline V gene. V dropped 6 bases and J dropped 1 base, with 4 bases sitting between them. The CDR3 region is CASNLNTGELFF. The CDR3 DNA reads as TGTGCCAGCAACCTGAACACCGGGGAGCTGTTTTTT.

This clone was picked up a small number of times. The chain couples TRBV18 to TRBJ2-5; D gene ambiguous. The CDR3 totals 13 residues. V was clipped by 0 bases and J by 5 bases, with 7 bases between them. Germline loops: CDR1 KGHSH, CDR2 LQKENI. The CDR3 sequence: CASSPPSSETQYF. CDR3 nucleotides: TGTGCCAGCTCACCACCGTCTTCCGAGACCCAGTACTTC.

The V gene is TRBV4-2, the J gene TRBJ2-1; 8 positions match TRBD2. CDR1 is LGHNA and CDR2 is YNFKEQ in the germline V gene. Trimming took 1 base from V and 5 from J; bases not matched to a gene: 7. The CDR3 is 16 residues long. The DNA of the CDR3 is TGTGCCAGCAGCCAAGGGCCGGGAGGGACCAACAATGAGCAGTTCTTC. It translates to CASSQGPGGTNNEQFF.

This sequence joins TRBV25-1 and TRBJ1-2; the match to TRBD1 covers 8 bases. J gave up 3 bases and V 2 bases, and 8 bases lay outside the gene matches. Germline CDR1 and CDR2: MGHDK and SYGVNS. CDR3 length equals 16 residues. CDR3 sequence (DNA): TGTGCCAGCAGTGAACGGGCAGGGGGCGAAGACTATGGCTACACCTTC. It yields the protein CASSERAGGEDYGYTF.

The V and J genes are TRBV4-1 and TRBJ2-5, with 11 bases identical to TRBD2. The CDR3 is made up of 19 amino acids. The germline V gene has CDR1 MGHRA and CDR2 YSYEKL. Germline trimming cut 0 bases from V and 3 bases from J; bases unmatched to any gene: 12. The CDR3 coding sequence is TGCGCCAGCAGCCAAGAAGTAGGCCTAGCGGGAGGAGAGGAAGAGACCCAGTACTTC. Translating gives CASSQEVGLAGGEEETQYF.

V gene TRBV5-5 combines with J gene TRBJ2-7, with 8 bases identical to TRBD2. CDR3 length: 15 amino acids. CDR1 and CDR2 from the germline V gene are SGHKS and YYEKEE (reference sequence). V lost 0 bases and J lost 1; bases outside the gene matches: 3. CDR3 coding DNA: TGTGCCAGCAGCTTGGGGGTAGCGGGATCCTACGAGCAGTACTTC. Translating it yields CASSLGVAGSYEQYF.

V and J are TRBV18 and TRBJ2-1, with TRBD2 matching 7 bases. The CDR3 length is 15 residues. J gave up 6 bases and V 2 bases, and 7 bases lay outside the gene matches. Germline CDR1 KGHSH, CDR2 LQKENI. Here the CDR3 DNA reads TGTGCCAGCTCACCATCAGCGGGATACGCCAATGAGCAGTTCTTC. Encoded protein: CASSPSAGYANEQFF.

The V gene is TRBV5-1, the J gene TRBJ1-1; tentatively, D is TRBD1 (5 bases). CDR3 length equals 15 residues. CDR1 is SGHRS and CDR2 is YFSETQ in the germline V gene. Trimming shortened V by 5 bases and J by 7 bases, and 21 bases separated the two germline ends. The CDR3: CASSPTGRAADEAFF. DNA for the CDR3: TGCGCCAGCAGTCCTACCGGCAGGGCCGCGGATGAAGCTTTCTTT.

V and J are TRBV2 and TRBJ2-7; 10 nucleotides align to TRBD2. Trimming cost V 7 bases and J 1 base; bases outside gene matches: 10. This CDR3 is built from 16 residues. CDR1 and CDR2 (germline): SNHLY, FYNNEI. The CDR3: CASTVSGTSESYEQYF. The CDR3 nucleotides are TGTGCCAGCACCGTGAGCGGGACTAGCGAATCCTACGAGCAGTACTTC.

The chain has TRBV5-6 and TRBJ2-5; 8 positions match TRBD1. Germline CDR1 and CDR2: SGHDT and YYEEEE. The CDR3 runs to 14 residues. J was trimmed by 0 bases and V by 3 bases; bases with no gene match: 1. CDR3 in amino acids: CASSWGQDQETQYF. CDR3 coding DNA: TGTGCCAGCAGCTGGGGACAGGACCAAGAGACCCAGTACTTC. Filled out from reference TRBV5-6 and TRBJ2-5, the complete variable domain reads DAGVTQSPTHLIKTRGQQVTLRCSPKSGHDTVSWYQQALGQGPQFIFQYYEEEERQRGNFPDRFSGHQFPNYSSELNVNALLLGDSALYLCASSWGQDQETQYFGPGTRLLVL.

This clone is medium-sized within its sample. The chain recombines TRBV27 with TRBJ1-2, with 8 bases lining up with TRBD1. Germline V gives CDR1 MNHEY, CDR2 SMNVEV (reference sequence). With V trimmed by 5 bases and J by 0 bases, 2 bases remained unmatched. CDR3 size: 14 residues. CDR3 sequence: CASSIQGANYGYTF. CDR3 DNA sequence: TGTGCCAGCAGTATACAGGGGGCTAACTATGGCTACACCTTC.

The chain has TRBV18 and TRBJ2-7, with D perhaps given as TRBD1 or TRBD2 (6 bases each). This CDR3 has 14 amino acids. The germline V and J ends were trimmed by 3 bases and 3 bases, with 12 bases remaining between them. Germline V gives CDR1 KGHSH, CDR2 LQKENI. The CDR3 nucleotides are TGTGCCAGCTCACCCGGGGGACAACTCTACGAGCAGTACTTC. Protein product: CASSPGGQLYEQYF.

The chain has TRBV7-6 and TRBJ2-7; no firm D call. The CDR3 sequence is 12 residues long. V was shortened by 4 bases and J by 2 bases, with 6 bases between the two germline ends. Per germline, CDR1 SGHVS and CDR2 FNYEAQ. The CDR3 loop reads CASSSPPYEQYF. The CDR3 region has the DNA TGTGCCAGCAGCTCTCCTCCCTACGAGCAGTACTTC.

The chain's CDR3 is CSVGEPNEKLFF. CDR3 sequence (DNA): TGCAGCGTCGGGGAGCCCAATGAAAAACTGTTTTTT. The J gene is TRBJ1-4, the V gene TRBV29-1, with D unresolved. This CDR3 region has 12 residues. The V gene's germline CDR1 is SQVTM and CDR2 ANQGSEA. Trimming stripped 6 bases from V and 5 bases from J, with 10 bases between.